This T cell receptor (beta chain) comes out of a study of blood T cell repertoires in COVID-19. Study in general: Acute and convalescent COVID-19 samples came from the United States, Italy and Spain. In each case, the material was cDNA or gDNA derived from T cells, B-cell-depleted T cells, or PBMCs.

This CDR3 comprises 13 residues. Trimming cost V 2 bases and J 7 bases, with 12 bases left between them. Looked up from germline, CDR1 is SGHNT and CDR2 is YYREEE (reference sequence). Original handling: Estimation of nucleated cell counts relied on the amplification of reference gene primers. Clones were read by immunoSEQ multiplex PCR, and TCRdb kept only the in-frame ones, dropping some. V, J and clone size reflect that table, while D and trimming were determined from the DNA. This sample has some 200,000 clones, with around 90% found just once. The clonotype was recovered from a middle-aged man with acute or convalescent COVID-19. The chain employs TRBV5-4 and TRBJ2-5, with no clear D. The sequenced sample consisted of peripheral blood. The CDR3 sequence is CASSLSFTGTQYF. The CDR3 bases are TGTGCCAGCAGCTTATCATTTACGGGGACCCAGTACTTC.